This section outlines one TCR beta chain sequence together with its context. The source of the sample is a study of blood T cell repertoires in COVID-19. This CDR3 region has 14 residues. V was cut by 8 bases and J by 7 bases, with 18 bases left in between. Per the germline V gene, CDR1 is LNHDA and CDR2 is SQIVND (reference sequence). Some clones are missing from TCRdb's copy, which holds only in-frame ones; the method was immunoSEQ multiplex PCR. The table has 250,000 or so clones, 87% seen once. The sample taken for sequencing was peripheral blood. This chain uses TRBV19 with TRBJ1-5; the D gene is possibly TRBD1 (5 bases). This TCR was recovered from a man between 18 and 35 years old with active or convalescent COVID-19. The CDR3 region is CASALMGGGQPQHF. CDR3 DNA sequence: TGTGCCAGTGCATTGATGGGGGGTGGACAGCCCCAGCATTTT.